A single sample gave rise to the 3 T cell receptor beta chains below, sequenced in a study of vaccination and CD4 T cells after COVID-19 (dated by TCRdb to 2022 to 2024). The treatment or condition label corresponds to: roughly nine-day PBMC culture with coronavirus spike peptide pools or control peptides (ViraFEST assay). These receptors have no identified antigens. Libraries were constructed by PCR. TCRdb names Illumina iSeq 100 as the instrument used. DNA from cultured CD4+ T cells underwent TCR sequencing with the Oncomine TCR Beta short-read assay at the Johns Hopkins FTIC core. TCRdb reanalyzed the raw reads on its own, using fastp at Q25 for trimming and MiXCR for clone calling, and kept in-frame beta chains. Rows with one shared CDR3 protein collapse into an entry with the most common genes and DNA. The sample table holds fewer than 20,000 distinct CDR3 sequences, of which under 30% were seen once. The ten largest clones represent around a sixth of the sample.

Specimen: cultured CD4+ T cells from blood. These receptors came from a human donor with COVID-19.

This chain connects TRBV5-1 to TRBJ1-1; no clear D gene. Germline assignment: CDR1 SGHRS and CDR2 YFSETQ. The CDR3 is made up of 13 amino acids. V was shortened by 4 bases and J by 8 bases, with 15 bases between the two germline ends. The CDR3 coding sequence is TGCGCCAGCAGCCGAAATTTGGGGAACGAAGCTTTCTTT. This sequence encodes CASSRNLGNEAFF.

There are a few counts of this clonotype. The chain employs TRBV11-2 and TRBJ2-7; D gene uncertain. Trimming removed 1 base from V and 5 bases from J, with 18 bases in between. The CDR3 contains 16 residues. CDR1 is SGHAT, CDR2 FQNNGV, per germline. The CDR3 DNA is TGTGCCAGCAGCTTAGCCGAGACACGTCCGGTGCACGAGCAGTACTTC. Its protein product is CASSLAETRPVHEQYF.

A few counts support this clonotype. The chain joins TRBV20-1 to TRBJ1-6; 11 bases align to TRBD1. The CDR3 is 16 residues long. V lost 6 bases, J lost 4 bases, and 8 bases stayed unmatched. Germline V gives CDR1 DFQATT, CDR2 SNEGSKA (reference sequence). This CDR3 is CSAPLGQGGYNSPLHF. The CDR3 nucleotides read TGCAGTGCACCTCTGGGACAGGGGGGGTATAATTCACCCCTCCACTTT.